Listed below are T cell receptor beta chains from one sample, sequenced in a study of shared T cell receptors in the human thymus. Profiling relied on immunoSEQ multiplex PCR, and the TCRdb table lists in-frame clones only, not all of them. The data contain 540,000 or so clones, around three quarters of them seen just once; the ten biggest clones take up roughly 0.013%. These data were also reused for a study on human thymus T cells.

Specimen: thymocytes. The receptor set was obtained from a boy under two years old with a congenital heart defect. CDR3s include the opening cysteine and the closing phenylalanine or tryptophan. The order of the fields is D gene, clone size, J gene, V gene, CDR3 DNA, CDR3 protein. A D gene is named only where the DNA matches it firmly. Clone size is shown for a subset of rows, as once, few, many or a class of expanded clone.

TRBD2	.	TRBJ2-3	TRBV11-2	TGTGCCAGCAGCTTTGGAACTAGCGGGCAGGCAGATACGCAGTATTTT	CASSFGTSGQADTQYF
.	.	TRBJ1-2	TRBV4-1	TGCGCCAGCAGCCCGCGGACGGAGGCTAACTATGGCTACACCTTC	CASSPRTEANYGYTF
TRBD2	.	TRBJ2-5	TRBV19	TGTGCCAGTAGTGGGGACGGATTAGTAAGCGGGAGAGTCACCACAAGACAAGAGACCCAGTACTTC	CASSGDGLVSGRVTTRQETQYF
.	.	TRBJ2-1	TRBV28	TGTGCCAGCAGTAACGGGGACATCTACAATGAGCAGTTCTTC	CASSNGDIYNEQFF
.	.	TRBJ1-1	TRBV25-1	TGTGCCAGCAGTGACTATAAACAGGGCGCTGAAGCTTTCTTT	CASSDYKQGAEAFF
TRBD1	.	TRBJ1-2	TRBV14	TGTGCCAGCAGCGGCAGGACAGGGAGCTATGGCTACACCTTC	CASSGRTGSYGYTF
.	few	TRBJ1-5	TRBV6-4	TGTGCCAGCAGGCCCACAGGGTTCGGCCATTTT	CASRPTGFGHF
.	.	TRBJ2-2	TRBV6-5	TGTGCCAGCAGTTACCTGGGCAGGAACACCGGGGAGCTGTTTTTT	CASSYLGRNTGELFF
.	once	TRBJ2-7	TRBV15	TGTGCCACCAGCAAAACTAGACGCCGGGACATCCCGGGCGAGCAGTACTTC	CATSKTRRRDIPGEQYF
TRBD2	.	TRBJ2-2	TRBV30	TGTGCCTGGAGTGTAGGCCTAATGGGAATAGCGGGACCCCTCTGGCGGGGCACCGGGGAGCTGTTTTTT	CAWSVGLMGIAGPLWRGTGELFF
TRBD1	.	TRBJ2-6	TRBV15	TGTGCCACCAGCTCCTGGACAGGGGGCTATACCTCTGGGGCCAACGTCCTGACTTTC	CATSSWTGGYTSGANVLTF
.	few	TRBJ2-7	TRBV11-2	TGTGCCAGCAGCTTAGACCGGGTCCACGAGCAGTACTTC	CASSLDRVHEQYF
TRBD2	once	TRBJ2-1	TRBV27	TGTGCCAGCAGTTTATTGGGGACTACAAATGAGCAGTTCTTC	CASSLLGTTNEQFF
TRBD2	.	TRBJ2-7	TRBV15	TGTGCCACCAGCAAACTAGCGGAACTTTACGAGCAGTACTTC	CATSKLAELYEQYF
.	.	TRBJ2-3	TRBV10-3	TGTGCCATCAGTGTAGCAGATACGCAGTATTTT	CAISVADTQYF
TRBD1	.	TRBJ1-1	TRBV7-8	TGTGCCAGCAGCCCAAAACCCCCCGCCCCCACAGGGGGGCCCATGAACACTGAAGCTTTCTTT	CASSPKPPAPTGGPMNTEAFF
.	.	TRBJ1-4	TRBV15	TGTGCCACCAGCAGAGATCGTGGGCGAGCTAATGAAAAACTGTTTTTT	CATSRDRGRANEKLFF
TRBD2	.	TRBJ2-1	TRBV19	TGTGCCAGTAGTATTAGACTAGCGGTGTACGATGAGCAGTTCTTC	CASSIRLAVYDEQFF
TRBD2	.	TRBJ2-7	TRBV4-1	TGCGCCAGCAGCCAGAGCGGGAGAGGGAGCTACGAGCAGTACTTC	CASSQSGRGSYEQYF
TRBD2	.	TRBJ2-2	TRBV9	TGTGCCAGCAGCGTAGGACTAGCGGGAGGGCCAGGGAACACCGGGGAGCTGTTTTTT	CASSVGLAGGPGNTGELFF
.	.	TRBJ1-5	TRBV7-4	TGTGCCAGCAGCTTTACTACGCGCGGGAGGGGAGGAAATCAGCCCCAGCATTTT	CASSFTTRGRGGNQPQHF
.	.	TRBJ1-2	TRBV19	TGTGCCAGTAGTATTCGGAACCCCGGGGGTGACTATGGCTACACCTTC	CASSIRNPGGDYGYTF
.	.	TRBJ2-4	TRBV1	TGCACCAGCAGCCAAGGAGACCCTAGCGGGAGAACCAAAAACATTCAGTACTTC	CTSSQGDPSGRTKNIQYF
TRBD2	.	TRBJ2-7	TRBV28	TGTGCCAGCAGTCTGGCGGGACTAGCGGGAGGAAGCTCCTACGAGCAGTACTTC	CASSLAGLAGGSSYEQYF
.	.	TRBJ1-1	TRBV5-1	TGCGCCAGCAGCTTCCCCCACGGTGAAGCTTTCTTT	CASSFPHGEAFF
.	once	TRBJ2-3	TRBV20-1	TGCAGCGCGAAGAGGCCAGATACGCAGTATTTT	CSAKRPDTQYF
TRBD2	.	TRBJ2-7	TRBV27	TGTGCCAGCGGCCCGAAGTACGGTTATAGCGGGAGCCGTTACGAGCAGTACTTC	CASGPKYGYSGSRYEQYF
.	.	TRBJ2-3	TRBV4-3	TGCGCCAGCAGCCAAGTGGGCCGGGCAGGAGGCGTTCCAGATACGCAGTATTTT	CASSQVGRAGGVPDTQYF
TRBD1	.	TRBJ2-7	TRBV28	TGTGCCAGCAGTAACAGGGGTCCCCCAGAAGGGCAGTACTTC	CASSNRGPPEGQYF
TRBD1	.	TRBJ1-1	TRBV6-5	TGTGCCAGCAGCCGGACAGGGGACGGTGAAGCTTTCTTT	CASSRTGDGEAFF
TRBD1	.	TRBJ2-7	TRBV18	TGTGCCAGCTCACCACGGGGACAGGGGGCCGGTGAGCAGTACTTC	CASSPRGQGAGEQYF
TRBD1	.	TRBJ1-2	TRBV29-1	TGCAGCGTTCGTGACAGGGGGTGGCCTGGCTACACCTTC	CSVRDRGWPGYTF
TRBD1	few	TRBJ2-6	TRBV5-1	TGCGCCAGCAGCTTGGCCGGACAGGGGGCTGGGGCCAACGTCCTGACTTTC	CASSLAGQGAGANVLTF
.	.	TRBJ2-1	TRBV4-2	TGTGCCAGCAGCCAAGATAATCCCTTGCGGGATGAGCAGTTCTTC	CASSQDNPLRDEQFF
.	.	TRBJ2-2	TRBV9	TGTGCCAGCACCCTATCCTCCACCCCCAACACCGGGGAGCTGTTTTTT	CASTLSSTPNTGELFF
TRBD1	once	TRBJ1-2	TRBV29-1	TGCAGCGCCGTCGGGACAGGGGATGGCTACACCTTC	CSAVGTGDGYTF
TRBD1	.	TRBJ2-7	TRBV30	TGTGCCTGGAGCGAGCAGGGGGCGCGAGGGGAGCAGTACTTC	CAWSEQGARGEQYF
TRBD1	.	TRBJ2-5	TRBV7-9	TGTGCCAGCAGCTTAGCGGACAGGGAACAAGAGACCCAGTACTTC	CASSLADREQETQYF
.	.	TRBJ2-1	TRBV9	TGTGCCAGCAGCGTAGAGGCCGGGAGAGATGAGCAGTTCTTC	CASSVEAGRDEQFF
.	.	TRBJ2-1	TRBV7-9	TGTGCCAGCAGCTTAAGGCGGAATGAGCAGTTCTTC	CASSLRRNEQFF
TRBD1	.	TRBJ2-1	TRBV5-6	TGTGCCAGCAGCCCATACAGGGGGGCTTGGGGGGACAATGAGCAGTTCTTC	CASSPYRGAWGDNEQFF
.	.	TRBJ2-1	TRBV27	TGTGCCAGCAGTACGACAGGCCTAAGGCAGTTCTTC	CASSTTGLRQFF
.	.	TRBJ2-7	TRBV6-6	TGTGCCAGCAGTTACTTGGGACACGTCCACTACGAGCAGTACTTC	CASSYLGHVHYEQYF
.	.	TRBJ1-4	TRBV27	TGTGCCAGCAGTGCGACCCCAGGGACAACTAATGAAAAACTGTTTTTT	CASSATPGTTNEKLFF
TRBD2	once	TRBJ2-7	TRBV4-2	TGTGCCAGCAGCCATCTATCCGGGACTAGCGGGAGGGGGGAGCAGTACTTC	CASSHLSGTSGRGEQYF
.	.	TRBJ2-7	TRBV14	TGTGCCAGCAGCCATCTTCGGGAGTCCTACGAGCAGTACTTC	CASSHLRESYEQYF
.	.	TRBJ2-7	TRBV19	TGTGCCAGTAGTATCTTCACAGGGCCTCTCTACGAGCAGTACTTC	CASSIFTGPLYEQYF
TRBD2	.	TRBJ2-3	TRBV5-4	TGTGCCAGCAGCCGGGGGGGGGCGATGAAATCAGATACGCAGTATTTT	CASSRGGAMKSDTQYF
.	.	TRBJ2-5	TRBV25-1	TGTGCCAGCAAGAAGGACTCCGGGGAGACCCAGTACTTC	CASKKDSGETQYF
.	.	TRBJ2-1	TRBV27	TGTGCCAGCAGTTTATCACCCAGAGGAACCTACAATGAGCAGTTCTTC	CASSLSPRGTYNEQFF
.	once	TRBJ2-1	TRBV30	TGTGCCTGGAATGTACTATTAGGAGATGAGCAGTTCTTC	CAWNVLLGDEQFF
.	.	TRBJ1-2	TRBV5-4	TGTGCCTGCCCCCACCAATTTAAGCATGGCTACACCTTC	CACPHQFKHGYTF
TRBD1	once	TRBJ1-2	TRBV15	TGTGCCACCAGCAGAGATCCGTTGTGGGCTCCGACAGGGCATGGCTACACCTTC	CATSRDPLWAPTGHGYTF
.	few	TRBJ2-1	TRBV28	TGTGCCAGCAGCCCGGGACTTCTCGAGCGGCCGGCTGAGCAGTTCTTC	CASSPGLLERPAEQFF
TRBD2	.	TRBJ2-1	TRBV7-9	TGTGCCAGCAGCTTAGGAGAGCGGGAGGAGCAGTTCTTC	CASSLGEREEQFF
.	.	TRBJ2-3	TRBV19	TGTGCCAGTAGTAATCCCCAGGGGCATACGCAGTATTTT	CASSNPQGHTQYF